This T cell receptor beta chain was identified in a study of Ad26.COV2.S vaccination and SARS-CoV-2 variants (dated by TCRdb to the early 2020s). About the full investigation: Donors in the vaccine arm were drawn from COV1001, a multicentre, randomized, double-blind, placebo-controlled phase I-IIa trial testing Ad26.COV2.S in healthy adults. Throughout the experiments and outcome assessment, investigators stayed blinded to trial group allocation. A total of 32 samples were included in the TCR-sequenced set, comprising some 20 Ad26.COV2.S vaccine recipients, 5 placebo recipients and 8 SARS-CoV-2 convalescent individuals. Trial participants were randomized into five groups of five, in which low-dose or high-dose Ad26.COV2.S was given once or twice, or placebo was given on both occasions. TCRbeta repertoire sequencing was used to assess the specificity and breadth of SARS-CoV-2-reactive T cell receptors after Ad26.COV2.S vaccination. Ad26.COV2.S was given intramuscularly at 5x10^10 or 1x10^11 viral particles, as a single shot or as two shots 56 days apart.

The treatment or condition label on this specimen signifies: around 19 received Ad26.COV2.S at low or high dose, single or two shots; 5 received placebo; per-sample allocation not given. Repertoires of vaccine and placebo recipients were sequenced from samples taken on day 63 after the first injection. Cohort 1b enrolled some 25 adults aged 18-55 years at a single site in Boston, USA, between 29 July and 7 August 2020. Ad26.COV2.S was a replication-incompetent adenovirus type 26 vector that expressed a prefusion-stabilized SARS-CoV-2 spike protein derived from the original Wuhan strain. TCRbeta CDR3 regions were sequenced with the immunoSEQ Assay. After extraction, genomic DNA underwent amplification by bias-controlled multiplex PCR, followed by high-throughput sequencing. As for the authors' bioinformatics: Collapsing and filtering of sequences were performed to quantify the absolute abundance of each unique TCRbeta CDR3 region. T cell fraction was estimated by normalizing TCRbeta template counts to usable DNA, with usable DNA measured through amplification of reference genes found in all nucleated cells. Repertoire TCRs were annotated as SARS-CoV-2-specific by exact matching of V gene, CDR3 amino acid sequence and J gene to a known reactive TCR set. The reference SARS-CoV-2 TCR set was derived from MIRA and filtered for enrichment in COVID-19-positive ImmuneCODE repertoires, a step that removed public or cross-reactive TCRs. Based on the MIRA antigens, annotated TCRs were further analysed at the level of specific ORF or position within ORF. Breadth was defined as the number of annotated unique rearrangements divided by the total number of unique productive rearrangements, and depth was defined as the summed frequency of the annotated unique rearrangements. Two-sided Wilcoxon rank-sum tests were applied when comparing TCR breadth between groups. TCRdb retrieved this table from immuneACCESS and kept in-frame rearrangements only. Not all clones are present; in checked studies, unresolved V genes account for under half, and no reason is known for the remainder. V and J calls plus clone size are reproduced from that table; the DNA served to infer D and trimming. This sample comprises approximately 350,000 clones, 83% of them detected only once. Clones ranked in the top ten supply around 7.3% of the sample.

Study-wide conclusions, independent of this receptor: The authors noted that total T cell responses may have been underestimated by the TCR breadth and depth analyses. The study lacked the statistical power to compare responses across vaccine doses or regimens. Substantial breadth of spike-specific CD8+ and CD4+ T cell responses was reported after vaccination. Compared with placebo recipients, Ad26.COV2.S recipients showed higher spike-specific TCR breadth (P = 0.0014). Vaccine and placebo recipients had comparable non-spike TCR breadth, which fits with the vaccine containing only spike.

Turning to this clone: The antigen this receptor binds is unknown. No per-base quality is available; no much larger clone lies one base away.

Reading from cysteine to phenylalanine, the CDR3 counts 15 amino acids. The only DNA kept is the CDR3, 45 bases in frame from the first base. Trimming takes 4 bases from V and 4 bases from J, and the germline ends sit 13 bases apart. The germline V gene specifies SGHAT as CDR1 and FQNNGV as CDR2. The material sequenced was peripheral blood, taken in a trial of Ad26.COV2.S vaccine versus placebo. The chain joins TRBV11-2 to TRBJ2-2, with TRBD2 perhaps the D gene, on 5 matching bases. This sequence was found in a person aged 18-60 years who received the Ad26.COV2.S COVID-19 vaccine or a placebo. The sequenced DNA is TGTGCCAGCAGCTGGTCGGGTGGGAGCACCGGGGAGCTGTTTTTT. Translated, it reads CASSWSGGSTGELFF.